This T cell receptor beta chain was recovered during a study of cytomegalovirus exposure and HLA in healthy donors. Comments on this clone: The antigen remains unidentified.

Study-wide results and caveats: The majority of CMV-associated TCR beta chains were reported as apparently HLA-restricted in a later analysis. Association of a missense DCLRE1C variant with TCR beta V- and J-gene trimming was reported in a later analysis.

The PCR used 60 Vbeta and 13 Jbeta primers. In the original processing: Unique TCR beta chains totaled around 86 million in a later count, with 8.5 million to 12 million of them shared. The repertoire was sequenced with immunoSEQ multiplex PCR; TCRdb's copy has only in-frame clones and lacks some. Clone size and the V and J calls come from that table; the DNA yielded D and trimming. The sample consists of 200,000 to 250,000 clones, around four fifths of them appearing once. Per the germline V gene, CDR1 is SNHLY and CDR2 is FYNNEI. Trimming removed 6 bases at V and 3 bases at J, with 10 bases between. The CDR3 contains 13 residues.

Source material: PBMCs. The receptor comes from a male donor in good health and CMV-seronegative. The chain employs TRBV2 and TRBJ2-3, with D tentatively TRBD2 (5 bases). The CDR3: CASRSRETDTQYF. CDR3 coding DNA: TGTGCCAGCAGGTCTCGGGAAACAGATACGCAGTATTTT.